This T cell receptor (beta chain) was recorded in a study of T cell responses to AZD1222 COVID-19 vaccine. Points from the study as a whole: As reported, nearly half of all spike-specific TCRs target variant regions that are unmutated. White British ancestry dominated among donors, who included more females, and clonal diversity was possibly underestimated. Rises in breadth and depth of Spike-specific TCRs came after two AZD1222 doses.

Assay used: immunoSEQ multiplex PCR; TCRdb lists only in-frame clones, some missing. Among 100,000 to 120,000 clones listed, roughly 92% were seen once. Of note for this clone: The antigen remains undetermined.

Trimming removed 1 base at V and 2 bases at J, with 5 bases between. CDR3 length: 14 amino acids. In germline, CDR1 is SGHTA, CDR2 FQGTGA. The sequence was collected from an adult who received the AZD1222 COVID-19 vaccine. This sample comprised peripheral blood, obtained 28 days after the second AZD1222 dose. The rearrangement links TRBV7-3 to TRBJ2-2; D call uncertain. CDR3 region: CASSLSKNTGELFF. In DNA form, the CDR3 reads TGTGCCAGCAGCTTAAGTAAAAACACCGGGGAGCTGTTTTTT.